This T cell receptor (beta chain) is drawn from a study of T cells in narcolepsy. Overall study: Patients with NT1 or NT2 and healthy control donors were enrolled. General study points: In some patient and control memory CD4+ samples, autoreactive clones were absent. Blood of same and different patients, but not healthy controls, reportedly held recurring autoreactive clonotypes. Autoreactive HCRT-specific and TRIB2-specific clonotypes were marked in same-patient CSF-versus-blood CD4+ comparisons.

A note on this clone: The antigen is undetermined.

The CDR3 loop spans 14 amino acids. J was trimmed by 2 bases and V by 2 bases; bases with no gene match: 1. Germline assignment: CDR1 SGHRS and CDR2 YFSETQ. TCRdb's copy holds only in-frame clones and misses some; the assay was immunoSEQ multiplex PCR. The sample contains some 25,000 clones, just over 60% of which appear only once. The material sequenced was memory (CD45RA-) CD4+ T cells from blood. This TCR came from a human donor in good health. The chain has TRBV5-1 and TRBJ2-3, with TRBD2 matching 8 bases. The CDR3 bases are TGCGCCAGCAGCTTAGCGGGAGCCACAGATACGCAGTATTTT. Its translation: CASSLAGATDTQYF.